This T cell receptor beta chain was observed in a study of blood T cell repertoires in COVID-19. The data were produced by immunoSEQ multiplex PCR, yet TCRdb's version contains in-frame clones alone and is incomplete. This sample has roughly 68,000 clones, with 65% to 90% found just once. Unmatched junction bases numbered 8, after V lost 8 bases and J lost 3 bases. CDR1 MGHRA and CDR2 YSYEKL come from the germline V gene. The CDR3 sequence is 14 residues long. This clone has just a few counts. This receptor was taken from a man aged 50-59 years with acute or convalescent COVID-19. The sample consisted of peripheral blood. The chain links TRBV4-1 to TRBJ1-1; 8 bases are shared with TRBD1. CDR3 in amino acids: CASSRQGPDTEAFF. The CDR3 bases are TGCGCCAGCTCGCGACAGGGGCCGGACACTGAAGCTTTCTTT.